This TCR beta chain stems from a study of OX40 agonist ivuxolimab in advanced cancers. Germline CDR1 MGHRA, CDR2 YSYEKL. This CDR3 is 13 amino acids long. Trimming stripped 4 bases from V and 2 bases from J, with 9 bases between. The assay was immunoSEQ multiplex PCR, and TCRdb's table has in-frame clones only and misses some. The sample comprises about 16,000 clones, 84% of which are singletons, and 72% rests with the top ten. The sample consisted of CD4+ or CD8+ T cells sorted from blood, taken in a trial of the OX40 agonist ivuxolimab. This TCR was sampled from an adult with an advanced solid tumor such as melanoma, head and neck, liver or kidney cancer. The V gene is TRBV4-1, the J gene TRBJ2-7, with a possible D match to TRBD1 (6 bases). The CDR3 bases are TGCGCCAGCAGCCCCAGGGGTACCTACGAGCAGTACTTC. Protein sequence: CASSPRGTYEQYF.